This is a list of T cell receptor beta chains from one sample in a study of T-cell memory formation after mild COVID-19. TCRdb analysed the 5' RACE reads with MiXCR anew, one entry per CDR3 protein. The sample records 350,000 to 500,000 distinct CDR3 sequences, 15% to 20% being singletons. Material: PBMCs or a T cell subset sorted from them (not recorded which). These receptors all stem from a man aged 18 to 29 who had mild COVID-19 (a few samples of this study predate the infection). Cell type and time point are not known. Each CDR3 is given with its conserved first and last residue. Fields, in order: V gene, J gene, clone size, D gene, CDR3 protein. D genes are given only for firm matches. Clone size appears in some rows only: once, few, many, or a class for an expanded clone.

V: TRBV12-3/TRBV12-4; J: TRBJ1-5; size: .; D: .; CDR3: CASQKGSNQPQHF
V: TRBV7-3; J: TRBJ2-5; size: .; D: TRBD1; CDR3: CASSIGTGEETQYF
V: TRBV5-1; J: TRBJ2-3; size: .; D: TRBD1; CDR3: CASTRQGSTDTQYF
V: TRBV24-1; J: TRBJ2-1; size: many; D: .; CDR3: CATSDPYNEQFF
V: TRBV19; J: TRBJ2-7; size: .; D: .; CDR3: CASSIQETYEQYF
V: TRBV5-1; J: TRBJ2-2; size: .; D: .; CDR3: CASSPFGRTGELFF
V: TRBV6-2/TRBV6-3; J: TRBJ1-2; size: .; D: .; CDR3: CASSYGGLYGYTF
V: TRBV15; J: TRBJ1-4; size: .; D: TRBD1; CDR3: CATSRQTGAAHEKLFF
V: TRBV11-3; J: TRBJ2-1; size: .; D: .; CDR3: CASSLGPANEQFF
V: TRBV20-1; J: TRBJ2-3; size: many; D: .; CDR3: CSARDQAGLEVDTQYF
V: TRBV5-1; J: TRBJ2-3; size: few; D: .; CDR3: CASSLDGSYTDTQYF
V: TRBV20-1; J: TRBJ1-1; size: few; D: .; CDR3: CSARTSGGLAFF
V: TRBV11-1; J: TRBJ2-2; size: .; D: .; CDR3: CASSSRDPGELFF
V: TRBV27; J: TRBJ1-4; size: .; D: .; CDR3: CASRVSRATNEKLFF
V: TRBV7-2; J: TRBJ2-7; size: many; D: .; CDR3: CASSLNAGAYEQYF
V: TRBV12-3/TRBV12-4; J: TRBJ2-7; size: .; D: TRBD2; CDR3: CASSQSGGAIYEQYF
V: TRBV3-1; J: TRBJ1-2; size: few; D: .; CDR3: CASSAQRELQGYTF
V: TRBV4-1; J: TRBJ1-4; size: .; D: .; CDR3: CASSPESVGAEELFF
V: TRBV7-2; J: TRBJ1-3; size: few; D: TRBD1; CDR3: CASSLPDRAGNTIYF
V: TRBV6-5; J: TRBJ2-3; size: .; D: .; CDR3: CASSPEPGTDTQYF
V: TRBV3-1; J: TRBJ2-1; size: few; D: TRBD2; CDR3: CASSQALAENNEQFF
V: TRBV9; J: TRBJ1-6; size: few; D: TRBD1; CDR3: CASSVGRQGANSPLHF